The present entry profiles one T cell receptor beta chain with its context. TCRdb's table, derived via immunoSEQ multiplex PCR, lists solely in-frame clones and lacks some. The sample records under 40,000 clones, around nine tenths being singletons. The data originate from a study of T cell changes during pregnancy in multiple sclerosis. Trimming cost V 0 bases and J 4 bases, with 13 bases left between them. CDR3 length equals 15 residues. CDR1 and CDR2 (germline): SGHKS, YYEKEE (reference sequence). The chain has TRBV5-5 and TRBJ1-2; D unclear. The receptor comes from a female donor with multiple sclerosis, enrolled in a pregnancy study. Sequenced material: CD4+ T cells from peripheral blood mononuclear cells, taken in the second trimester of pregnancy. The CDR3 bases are TGTGCCAGCAGCTTGGGAGTGGTAGATCTCTATGGCTACACCTTC. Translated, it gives CASSLGVVDLYGYTF.